This T cell receptor beta chain is drawn from a study of T cell changes during pregnancy in multiple sclerosis. Profiled with immunoSEQ multiplex PCR; TCRdb holds only in-frame clones, not every one. The table shows fewer than 100,000 clones, with around nine tenths occurring only once. V was pared by 9 bases and J by 2 bases, with 16 bases between. This CDR3 has 14 amino acids. The germline V gene has CDR1 SGHKS and CDR2 YYEKEE (reference sequence). The TCR originated in a female donor with multiple sclerosis, enrolled in a pregnancy study. This chain joins TRBV5-5 and TRBJ2-3; no reliable D call. The sample here was peripheral blood, taken before pregnancy. The DNA of the CDR3 is TGTGCCACTAAGAGTCGTACCTTCACAGATACGCAGTATTTT. Its translation is CATKSRTFTDTQYF.